The 20 T cell receptor beta chains listed next were all sequenced from one sample in a study of OX40 agonist ivuxolimab in advanced cancers. Profiled with immunoSEQ multiplex PCR; TCRdb holds only in-frame clones, not every one. The data show about 79,000 clones, roughly 94% seen once. The source was CD4+ or CD8+ T cells sorted from blood, collected in a trial of the OX40 agonist ivuxolimab. Receptors were obtained from an adult with an advanced solid tumor such as melanoma, head and neck, liver or kidney cancer.

The chain combines TRBV19 with TRBJ2-1, with 10 nucleotides matching TRBD2. V trimming: 1 base; J trimming: 12 bases; junction bases outside the gene matches: 9. CDR3 length equals 15 residues. Germline V gene sequence: CDR1 LNHDA, CDR2 SQIVND (reference sequence). The CDR3 here is CASSIAGLATQGQFF. The CDR3 DNA reads TGTGCCAGTAGTATAGCGGGACTAGCGACACAGGGGCAGTTCTTC. Looking up the rest from reference TRBV19 and TRBJ2-1 gives the full variable domain: DGGITQSPKYLFRKEGQNVTLSCEQNLNHDAMYWYRQDPGQGLRLIYYSQIVNDFQKGDIAEGYSVSREKKESFPLTVTSAQKNPTAFYLCASSIAGLATQGQFFGPGTRLTVL.

V is TRBV28 and J is TRBJ1-3; D unclear. Germline V lookup: CDR1 MDHEN, CDR2 SYDVKM. The CDR3 has 15 residues. Trimming shortened V by 8 bases and J by 1 base, and 15 bases separated the two germline ends. CDR3 DNA: TGTGCCAGCTGTCGACTGCAAGAATCTGGAAACACCATATATTTT. Translated: CASCRLQESGNTIYF.

The gene calls are TRBV19 and TRBJ2-7; D gene ambiguous. The V end was cut by 5 bases, the J end by 2 bases, with 10 bases between. The CDR3 loop spans 13 amino acids. The V gene's germline CDR1 is LNHDA and CDR2 SQIVND (reference sequence). The chain's CDR3 is CASSVAAAYEQYF. The CDR3 coding sequence is TGTGCCAGTAGTGTGGCGGCGGCCTACGAGCAGTACTTC.

This chain uses TRBV27 with TRBJ2-7, with 8 nucleotides matching TRBD1. Germline loops: CDR1 MNHEY, CDR2 SMNVEV (reference sequence). V lost 6 bases to trimming and J lost 6 bases; unmatched junction nucleotides: 4. The CDR3 totals 12 residues. The CDR3 DNA sequence: TGTGCCAGCAGCACGACAGGGGCCGAGCAGTACTTC. The encoded protein is CASSTTGAEQYF.

This chain joins TRBV28 and TRBJ2-7; TRBD2 might be the D (5 bases). V dropped 4 bases and J dropped 6 bases, with 7 bases sitting between them. The length of the CDR3 is 11 residues. Germline V gives CDR1 MDHEN, CDR2 SYDVKM. CDR3 protein: CASSSSLEQYF. CDR3 nucleotides: TGTGCCAGCAGTTCTAGCCTCGAGCAGTACTTC.

The CDR3 loop is CASSLEVGFLAKNIQYF. The CDR3 region has the DNA TGTGCCAGCAGCTTAGAGGTGGGTTTCCTAGCCAAAAACATTCAGTACTTC. The chain recombines TRBV7-2 with TRBJ2-4; D gene ambiguous. V lost 1 base to trimming and J lost 0 bases, with 13 bases between them. Germline loops: CDR1 SGHTA, CDR2 FQGNSA. The CDR3 is 17 residues long.

The chain carries TRBV5-4 and TRBJ2-3; D could derive from TRBD1 or TRBD2 (5 bases each). This CDR3 has 16 amino acids. Trimming left V 4 bases short and J 0 bases short, with 15 bases between. The germline CDR1 and CDR2 sequences are SGHNT and YYREEE (reference sequence). Written as DNA, the CDR3 is TGTGCCAGCAGCGAGAGGGGACCGGGGAGCACAGATACGCAGTATTTT. Amino acids: CASSERGPGSTDTQYF.

The chain carries TRBV12-5 and TRBJ2-1; D is perhaps TRBD2 (5 bases). Germline V CDR1 and CDR2: LGHNT, FRNRAP. The CDR3 extends over 16 amino acids. V lost 1 base to trimming and J lost 0 bases, with 10 bases between them. The CDR3 nucleotides are TGTGCTAGTGGTTTGGAAGCTAGCCGCTCCTACAATGAGCAGTTCTTC. Translation: CASGLEASRSYNEQFF.

V gene TRBV4-3 combines with J gene TRBJ2-7; TRBD1 agrees at 8 bases. This CDR3 is 14 amino acids long. Germline values: CDR1 LGHNA, CDR2 YSLEER. Unmatched junction bases numbered 4, after V lost 1 base and J lost 5 bases. The CDR3 protein is CASSQGQGAHEQYF. The CDR3 bases are TGCGCCAGCAGCCAAGGTCAGGGGGCCCACGAGCAGTACTTC.

The chain uses TRBV15 and TRBJ2-1; 7 bases are a match to TRBD2. The V gene end was trimmed by 5 bases and the J gene end by 4 bases; junction bases not matched to a gene: 11. The CDR3 extends over 16 amino acids. Per the germline V gene, CDR1 is LNHNV and CDR2 is YYDKDF (reference sequence). The CDR3 protein is CATSSTRASGYNEQFF. The CDR3 coding sequence is TGTGCCACCAGCTCCACCCGGGCTAGCGGTTACAATGAGCAGTTCTTC.

The rearrangement links TRBV7-9 to TRBJ1-4; TRBD1 aligns across 7 bases. Germline lookup yields CDR1 SEHNR and CDR2 FQNEAQ (reference sequence). The CDR3 sequence is 15 residues long. J gave up 8 bases and V 3 bases, and 9 bases lay outside the gene matches. The CDR3 bases are TGTGCCAGCAGCTTGGAAGGGACAGCGGCCGAAAAACTGTTTTTT. Translating gives CASSLEGTAAEKLFF.

The V gene is TRBV19, the J gene TRBJ2-5; D is unresolved. Per germline, CDR1 LNHDA and CDR2 SQIVND (reference sequence). This CDR3 is built from 14 residues. The V end was cut by 7 bases, the J end by 1 base, with 13 bases between. CDR3: CASKGLNPQETQYF. DNA for the CDR3: TGTGCCAGTAAAGGGCTCAACCCCCAAGAGACCCAGTACTTC. The complete variable domain, with remaining parts taken from reference TRBV19 and TRBJ2-5, reads DGGITQSPKYLFRKEGQNVTLSCEQNLNHDAMYWYRQDPGQGLRLIYYSQIVNDFQKGDIAEGYSVSREKKESFPLTVTSAQKNPTAFYLCASKGLNPQETQYFGPGTRLLVL.

The chain recombines TRBV9 with TRBJ2-7; weak D call: TRBD2 (5 bases). Trimming removed 0 bases at V and 4 bases at J, with 20 bases between. Per germline, CDR1 SGDLS and CDR2 YYNGEE. This CDR3 comprises 17 residues. CDR3 DNA sequence: TGTGCCAGCAGCGTAGGTAGCGATCCCACGCGGAAATACGAGCAGTACTTC. Its translation is CASSVGSDPTRKYEQYF.

V is TRBV28 and J is TRBJ1-5; D unclear. The CDR3 loop spans 14 amino acids. V was cut by 3 bases and J by 1 base, with 7 bases left in between. CDR1 and CDR2 from the germline V gene are MDHEN and SYDVKM. The CDR3 DNA is TGTGCCAGCAGTTTGGCAGAAAGCAATCAGCCCCAGCATTTT. It specifies CASSLAESNQPQHF.

The chain employs TRBV28 and TRBJ2-5, with D maybe TRBD2 (6 bases). Looked up from germline, CDR1 is MDHEN and CDR2 is SYDVKM. This CDR3 spans 22 amino acids. The V end was cut by 3 bases, the J end by 0 bases, with 32 bases between. The CDR3 sequence: CASSLTPGLWDSGYLYQETQYF. CDR3 DNA: TGTGCCAGCAGTTTGACCCCGGGACTCTGGGATTCCGGATACTTGTACCAAGAGACCCAGTACTTC.

Details on this clone: Other DNA variants within this sample encode the same CDR3. The gene calls are TRBV30 and TRBJ1-1, with D perhaps matching TRBD1 (6 bases). CDR1 and CDR2 (germline): GTSNPN, SVGIG (reference sequence). This CDR3 has 12 amino acids. Trimming cost V 2 bases and J 6 bases, with 10 bases left between them. The CDR3 region is CAWSPTGSEAFF. The DNA for the CDR3 is TGTGCCTGGAGTCCGACAGGCTCTGAAGCTTTCTTT. The whole variable domain, filled in from reference TRBV30 and TRBJ1-1, reads SQTIHQWPATLVQPVGSPLSLECTVEGTSNPNLYWYRQAAGRGLQLLFYSVGIGQISSEVPQNLSASRPQDRQFILSSKKLLLSDSGFYLCAWSPTGSEAFFGQGTRLTVV.

V usage is TRBV19 and J usage is TRBJ1-1; D is uncertain. This CDR3 region has 16 residues. Trimming shortened V by 1 base and J by 3 bases, and 15 bases separated the two germline ends. Germline CDR1 and CDR2: LNHDA and SQIVND (reference sequence). This CDR3 is CASSIGLAGHHTEAFF. The CDR3 DNA is TGTGCCAGTAGTATAGGTCTGGCAGGTCACCACACTGAAGCTTTCTTT.

V usage is TRBV4-1 and J usage is TRBJ1-1; no firm D call. V lost 1 base to trimming and J lost 5 bases, with 14 bases between them. The V gene's germline CDR1 is MGHRA and CDR2 YSYEKL. CDR3 length: 15 amino acids. This CDR3 reads CASSQGVQASTEAFF. The CDR3 region has the DNA TGCGCCAGCAGCCAAGGCGTTCAGGCGAGTACTGAAGCTTTCTTT.

J is TRBJ2-2 and V is TRBV9; unclear D gene. Germline CDR1 is SGDLS and CDR2 is YYNGEE. The V and J ends lost 0 bases and 0 bases respectively, with 3 bases between them. This CDR3 region has 14 residues. The CDR3 region has the DNA TGTGCCAGCAGCGTAGAACCGAACACCGGGGAGCTGTTTTTT. This sequence encodes CASSVEPNTGELFF. The whole variable domain, filled in from reference TRBV9 and TRBJ2-2, reads DSGVTQTPKHLITATGQRVTLRCSPRSGDLSVYWYQQSLDQGLQFLIQYYNGEERAKGNILERFSAQQFPDLHSELNLSSLELGDSALYFCASSVEPNTGELFFGEGSRLTVL.

The V call is TRBV4-1, the J call TRBJ1-1, with TRBD1 as a possible D gene (6 bases). CDR1 is MGHRA and CDR2 is YSYEKL in the germline V gene. This CDR3 has 13 amino acids. Trimming took off 8 bases at V and 1 base at J, with 11 bases between the two ends. The CDR3 protein is CASSRTANTEAFF. The CDR3 DNA is TGCGCCAGCTCTCGGACAGCGAACACTGAAGCTTTCTTT.